These 26 T cell receptor beta chains were sequenced from one sample in a study of blood T cell repertoires in COVID-19. Assay: immunoSEQ multiplex PCR; the TCRdb copy retains only in-frame clones and omits some. Of about 78,000 clones listed, around nine tenths were seen once; the top ten hold around 4.5%. Specimen: peripheral blood. These receptors were collected from a man aged 45-65 years with active or convalescent COVID-19.

The gene calls are TRBV12-2 and TRBJ2-7; no check of the table's D call, TRBD2, against the DNA was made. TRBV12-2 is a documented pseudogene. The CDR3 consists of 14 residues. CDR3 sequence: CASRFLAGFYEQYV. As DNA, the CDR3 is TGTGCAAGTCGCTTTTTAGCGGGGTTCTACGAGCAGTACGTC.

V and J are TRBV5-4 and TRBJ1-2; 10 bases are shared with TRBD1. Germline CDR1 and CDR2: SGHNT and YYREEE (reference sequence). The CDR3 is 15 amino acids. The V segment lost 4 bases and the J segment 3 bases; nucleotides outside the gene matches: 6. In DNA, the CDR3 is TGTGCCAGCAGCCTTGACAGGGGGCGAGACTATGGCTACACCTTC. Translation gives CASSLDRGRDYGYTF.

The rearrangement joins TRBV2 to TRBJ1-2; TRBD1 matches at 7 bases. CDR1 and CDR2 from the germline V gene are SNHLY and FYNNEI. V lost 6 bases, J lost 4 bases, and 5 bases stayed unmatched. The CDR3 length is 13 residues. The CDR3 region has the DNA TGTGCCAGCAGACGACAGGGTGGCTATGGCTACACCTTC. It specifies CASRRQGGYGYTF.

This clone has just one count. This chain joins TRBV11-2 and TRBJ1-5, with D possibly matching TRBD1 (5 bases). V shed 1 base and J shed 2 bases, with 9 bases lying between them. This CDR3 is 15 amino acids long. The germline gives CDR1 SGHAT, CDR2 FQNNGV. CDR3 amino acids: CASSLVGGGNQPQHF. DNA for the CDR3: TGTGCCAGCAGCTTAGTCGGAGGGGGCAATCAGCCCCAGCATTTT.

The chain is built from TRBV19 and TRBJ1-5, with TRBD1 matching over 9 bases. The CDR3 is made up of 15 amino acids. V dropped 9 bases and J dropped 0; count of bases not matched to a gene: 6. CDR1 and CDR2 from the germline V gene are LNHDA and SQIVND (reference sequence). CDR3 residues: CASRTGANSNQPQHF. The CDR3 DNA reads TGTGCCAGCCGGACAGGGGCCAATAGCAATCAGCCCCAGCATTTT.

V and J are TRBV6-5 and TRBJ2-1; the match to TRBD1 covers 10 bases. Germline V gene data show CDR1 as MNHEY and CDR2 as SVGAGI. CDR3 size: 15 residues. Trimming took 5 bases from V and 4 from J; bases not matched to a gene: 5. Here the CDR3 reads CASSPGQGGYNEQFF. In DNA form, the CDR3 reads TGTGCCAGCAGTCCCGGACAGGGGGGGTACAATGAGCAGTTCTTC.

V and J are TRBV19 and TRBJ2-2; 10 bases match TRBD2. CDR1 LNHDA and CDR2 SQIVND come from the germline V gene (reference sequence). V gave up 8 bases and J gave up 2 bases; unmatched junction bases: 5. The CDR3 is 15 amino acids. The CDR3 is CASLSSGGNTGELFF. DNA of the CDR3: TGTGCCAGTTTATCTAGCGGGGGTAACACCGGGGAGCTGTTTTTT.

The chain recombines TRBV6-2 or TRBV6-3 with TRBJ2-3; 7 positions match TRBD1. The V gene end was trimmed by 2 bases and the J gene end by 7 bases; junction bases not matched to a gene: 21. This CDR3 region has 19 residues. CDR1 is MNHEY, CDR2 SVGEGT, per germline. In DNA, the CDR3 is TGTGCCAGCAGTTACGGTCTACAAGTCCGGGACAGTTCTTTATATACGCAGTATTTT. It translates to CASSYGLQVRDSSLYTQYF.

The chain has TRBV7-2 and TRBJ1-2, with 8 positions matching TRBD1. The CDR3 sequence is 16 residues long. From germline, CDR1 is SGHTA and CDR2 FQGNSA. V was clipped by 2 bases and J by 5 bases; unmatched bases: 10. This CDR3 reads CASSLLSGGATYGYTF. The CDR3 DNA reads as TGTGCCAGCAGCTTACTATCAGGGGGCGCGACTTATGGCTACACCTTC. The variable domain in full, completed from reference TRBV7-2 and TRBJ1-2, reads GAGVSQSPSNKVTEKGKDVELRCDPISGHTALYWYRQSLGQGLEFLIYFQGNSAPDKSGLPSDRFSAERTGGSVSTLTIQRTQQEDSAVYLCASSLLSGGATYGYTFGSGTRLTVV.

V usage is TRBV18 and J usage is TRBJ2-7, with TRBD1 identical over 8 bases. Trimming at V came to 4 bases and at J to 3 bases, leaving 5 bases not matched to a gene. The CDR3 has 14 residues. The germline CDR1 and CDR2 sequences are KGHSH and LQKENI. The CDR3 spells CASSQTGAGYEQYF. In DNA, the CDR3 is TGTGCCAGCTCACAGACAGGGGCTGGCTACGAGCAGTACTTC.

This chain uses TRBV7-2 with TRBJ1-3; D may be TRBD1 (6 bases). V was cut by 5 bases and J by 4 bases, with 15 bases left in between. Germline CDR1 reads SGHTA; CDR2 reads FQGNSA. This CDR3 contains 15 residues. The CDR3 region has the DNA TGTGCCAGCAGCCCGGTCCAGGGGCCAGGAAACACCATATATTTT. Its protein is CASSPVQGPGNTIYF.

V and J are TRBV7-9 and TRBJ1-2; D remains unclear. CDR1 and CDR2 (germline): SEHNR, FQNEAQ (reference sequence). This CDR3 spans 12 amino acids. V was trimmed by 10 bases and J by 7 bases, leaving 16 bases between them. CDR3 loop: CAIRGGVGGYTF. CDR3 sequence (DNA): TGTGCCATACGAGGCGGGGTGGGTGGCTACACCTTC.

This clone was detected a few times. CDR3 nucleotide sequence: TGTGCCAGCAGTTACCCCGGAGGTGCGGGTCAATATCCCAACAATGAGCAGTTCTTC. Encoded protein: CASSYPGGAGQYPNNEQFF. The J gene is TRBJ2-1, the V gene TRBV6-2 or TRBV6-3; TRBD2 might be the D (5 bases). The V and J ends lost 2 bases and 5 bases respectively, with 25 bases between them. The CDR3 has 19 amino acids. CDR1 is MNHEY and CDR2 is SVGEGT in the germline V gene.

The chain joins TRBV19 to TRBJ2-4; 7 nucleotides align to TRBD1. The CDR3 runs 15 residues. Germline values: CDR1 LNHDA, CDR2 SQIVND (reference sequence). V lost 7 bases and J lost 6; bases outside the gene matches: 12. The CDR3 region has the DNA TGTGCCAGTAATGCGAGAGGGACAGCCCCAAACATTCAGTACTTC. It encodes CASNARGTAPNIQYF.

The chain carries TRBV5-1 and TRBJ2-5, with D possibly matching TRBD2 (6 bases). The CDR3 runs 13 residues. The germline V and J ends were trimmed by 4 bases and 0 bases, with 7 bases remaining between them. CDR1 and CDR2 from the germline V gene are SGHRS and YFSETQ. This CDR3 is CASSGGYQETQYF. In nucleotides, the CDR3 is TGCGCCAGCAGCGGGGGGTACCAAGAGACCCAGTACTTC.

This chain uses TRBV10-3 with TRBJ1-3, with a possible D match to TRBD1 (6 bases). Germline V gene data show CDR1 as ENHRY and CDR2 as SYGVKD. With 8 bases removed from V and 9 bases from J, the gap between germline ends came to 14 bases. This CDR3 is 12 amino acids long. CDR3 DNA sequence: TGTGCCATCGGGCTTGACAGGCTCACCATATATTTT. It translates to CAIGLDRLTIYF.

J is TRBJ1-6 and V is TRBV27; D unclear. V dropped 5 bases and J dropped 0 bases, with 11 bases sitting between them. In germline, CDR1 is MNHEY, CDR2 SMNVEV (reference sequence). This CDR3 is built from 16 residues. CDR3: CASSLRFGSYNSPLHF. The CDR3, as DNA: TGTGCCAGCAGTCTGAGGTTCGGCTCCTATAATTCACCCCTCCACTTT.

V gene TRBV10-2 combines with J gene TRBJ1-1; D call uncertain. The germline CDR1 and CDR2 sequences are WSHSY and SAAADI. Trimming left V 8 bases short and J 6 bases short, with 19 bases between. The CDR3 has 14 amino acids. CDR3 protein: CASSWAEGLAEAFF. In DNA, the CDR3 is TGCGCCAGCTCCTGGGCTGAGGGATTAGCTGAAGCTTTCTTT.

The V gene is TRBV5-5, the J gene TRBJ2-5; D is ambiguous. This CDR3 has 13 amino acids. Germline V CDR1 and CDR2: SGHKS, YYEKEE (reference sequence). Trimming left V 0 bases short and J 5 bases short, with 8 bases between. CDR3 in DNA: TGTGCCAGCAGCTTGGGGAGTGGGGAGACCCAGTACTTC. It codes for CASSLGSGETQYF. The entire variable domain, with the rest obtained from reference TRBV5-5 and TRBJ2-5, is as follows: DAGVTQSPTHLIKTRGQQVTLRCSPISGHKSVSWYQQVLGQGPQFIFQYYEKEERGRGNFPDRFSARQFPNYSSELNVNALLLGDSALYLCASSLGSGETQYFGPGTRLLVL.

The V call is TRBV9, the J call TRBJ2-1; 10 bases are shared with TRBD1. V shed 4 bases, J shed 5 bases, and the junction held 6 bases outside the gene matches. The CDR3 has 15 residues. Germline CDR1 reads SGDLS; CDR2 reads YYNGEE. For the CDR3, the DNA is TGTGCCAGCAGCTCCCGGGACAGGGGCAACAATGAGCAGTTCTTC. Its translation is CASSSRDRGNNEQFF.

The chain carries TRBV7-9 and TRBJ1-2; D gene ambiguous. The CDR3 consists of 14 residues. CDR1 SEHNR and CDR2 FQNEAQ come from the germline V gene (reference sequence). V lost 2 bases to trimming and J lost 4 bases, with 11 bases between them. The CDR3 reads CASSLPFSGYGYTF. DNA for the CDR3: TGTGCCAGCAGCTTACCTTTCTCGGGCTATGGCTACACCTTC.

The genes are TRBV18 and TRBJ2-6; a weak D match, TRBD1 (5 bases). This CDR3 comprises 16 residues. Trimming took off 2 bases at V and 2 bases at J, with 10 bases between the two ends. Germline V CDR1 and CDR2: KGHSH, LQKENI. The CDR3 sequence is CASSPAGKAGANVLTF. CDR3 nucleotides: TGTGCCAGCTCACCAGCAGGGAAAGCTGGGGCCAACGTCCTGACTTTC.

The chain couples TRBV5-1 to TRBJ2-3; TRBD2 aligns across 7 bases. V lost 0 bases, J lost 4 bases, and 8 bases stayed unmatched. Germline V gene data show CDR1 as SGHRS and CDR2 as YFSETQ. This CDR3 comprises 16 residues. The CDR3 region is CASSLAFGGSADTQYF. CDR3 nucleotide sequence: TGCGCCAGCAGCTTGGCCTTCGGGGGGAGCGCAGATACGCAGTATTTT.

A remark on this clone: The same CDR3 is also encoded by other DNA sequences in this sample. This chain uses TRBV19 with TRBJ1-1; TRBD1 is a possible D gene (6 bases). The CDR3 is made up of 14 amino acids. The germline gives CDR1 LNHDA, CDR2 SQIVND (reference sequence). Trimming stripped 5 bases from V and 0 bases from J, with 10 bases between. The CDR3 loop is CASSVTGMNTEAFF. The DNA for the CDR3 is TGTGCCAGTAGTGTTACAGGGATGAACACTGAAGCTTTCTTT.

The chain couples TRBV4-3 to TRBJ2-7, with a possible D match to TRBD1 (6 bases). CDR1 LGHNA and CDR2 YSLEER come from the germline V gene. Trimming pared 2 bases from V and 5 bases from J, leaving 19 bases between. The CDR3 has 16 amino acids. The CDR3, as DNA: TGCGCCAGCAGCCAAACCCGGGACACGACAGCCCACGAGCAGTACTTC. Its translation: CASSQTRDTTAHEQYF.

The chain has TRBV9 and TRBJ2-4, with 7 bases matching TRBD1. CDR3 length equals 17 residues. Germline assignment: CDR1 SGDLS and CDR2 YYNGEE. After removal of 2 bases from V and 1 base from J, the junction contained 9 bases not matched to a gene. The CDR3 loop is CASSVKGGDRAKNIQYF. CDR3 nucleotide sequence: TGTGCCAGCAGCGTCAAAGGGGGCGATCGGGCCAAAAACATTCAGTACTTC. The entire variable domain, with the rest obtained from reference TRBV9 and TRBJ2-4, is as follows: DSGVTQTPKHLITATGQRVTLRCSPRSGDLSVYWYQQSLDQGLQFLIQYYNGEERAKGNILERFSAQQFPDLHSELNLSSLELGDSALYFCASSVKGGDRAKNIQYFGAGTRLSVL.